Listed here are 17 T cell receptor beta chains from one sample, sequenced in a study of blood T cell repertoires in COVID-19. Measured with immunoSEQ multiplex PCR; TCRdb has only the in-frame clones, and not every one. The sample carries about 210,000 clones, about four fifths recorded once. The sequenced sample consisted of PBMCs or T cells enriched from blood (not recorded which). These receptors were obtained from a woman between 45 and 65 years old with acute COVID-19.

V usage is TRBV19 and J usage is TRBJ1-2; 8 bases align to TRBD1. V lost 7 bases, J lost 4 bases, and 5 bases stayed unmatched. The CDR3 is 13 amino acids. CDR1 and CDR2 from the germline V gene are LNHDA and SQIVND (reference sequence). The CDR3 bases are TGTGCCAGTAATCTTGGGACAGGCTATGGCTACACCTTC. Translated, it gives CASNLGTGYGYTF.

The chain couples TRBV6-5 to TRBJ2-1; D is perhaps TRBD1 (5 bases). The V gene's germline CDR1 is MNHEY and CDR2 SVGAGI. Trimming stripped 5 bases from V and 0 bases from J, with 11 bases between. The CDR3 loop spans 15 amino acids. CDR3 sequence (DNA): TGTGCCAGCAGTCAGACAGCTAGCTCCTACAATGAGCAGTTCTTC. This codes for CASSQTASSYNEQFF.

The chain joins TRBV6-5 to TRBJ2-7; 10 bases map to TRBD1. The CDR3 is made up of 14 amino acids. The V and J ends lost 2 bases and 2 bases, in that order; junction bases with no gene match: 0. Germline V gene data show CDR1 as MNHEY and CDR2 as SVGAGI. This CDR3 is CASSYDRGPYEQYF. The CDR3 nucleotides read TGTGCCAGCAGTTACGACAGGGGGCCCTACGAGCAGTACTTC.

This clone appeared once. The rearrangement links TRBV18 to TRBJ2-5; D is undetermined. The germline CDR1 and CDR2 sequences are KGHSH and LQKENI. Trimming cost V 2 bases and J 5 bases, with 3 bases left between them. This CDR3 has 11 residues. This CDR3 reads CASSPAETQYF. The CDR3 bases are TGTGCCAGCTCACCAGCGGAGACCCAGTACTTC.

The chain uses TRBV7-2 and TRBJ2-5; 7 bases match TRBD2. The germline gives CDR1 SGHTA, CDR2 FQGNSA. V gave up 5 bases and J gave up 5 bases; unmatched junction bases: 5. The CDR3 length is 13 residues. The DNA for the CDR3 is TGTGCCAGCAGCCCCTCAGCGGGGGAGACCCAGTACTTC. Its protein product is CASSPSAGETQYF.

J is TRBJ2-4 and V is TRBV28; no clear D gene. Germline CDR1 reads MDHEN; CDR2 reads SYDVKM. V was trimmed by 6 bases and J by 7 bases, leaving 16 bases between them. CDR3 size: 14 residues. The DNA for the CDR3 is TGTGCCAGCAGCCCCCCCGAGACTTCGAACATTCAGTACTTC. Protein product: CASSPPETSNIQYF.

J is TRBJ1-1 and V is TRBV30; a possible D gene is TRBD1 (5 bases). Germline V gene data show CDR1 as GTSNPN and CDR2 as SVGIG (reference sequence). V was shortened by 2 bases and J by 9 bases, with 13 bases between the two germline ends. The CDR3 contains 12 residues. The CDR3 protein is CAWSMRTGKAFF. In DNA, the CDR3 is TGTGCCTGGAGTATGAGAACAGGCAAAGCTTTCTTT.

The chain links TRBV10-3 to TRBJ1-1; D is unclear. Germline-derived CDR1 and CDR2 are ENHRY and SYGVKD. The CDR3 loop spans 13 amino acids. V lost 4 bases and J lost 0, with 6 bases in between. CDR3 amino acids: CAISGAMNTEAFF. Written as DNA, the CDR3 is TGTGCCATCAGTGGAGCAATGAACACTGAAGCTTTCTTT.

J is TRBJ1-1 and V is TRBV3-1 (or the pseudogene TRBV3-2); D is ambiguous. Germline loops: CDR1 LGHDT, CDR2 YNNKEL (reference sequence). This CDR3 has 14 amino acids. V dropped 4 bases and J dropped 2 bases, with 11 bases sitting between them. The CDR3 DNA follows: TGTGCCAGCAGCCCCAGACCGGGAAACACTGAAGCTTTCTTT. Translation gives CASSPRPGNTEAFF.

The J gene is TRBJ1-4, the V gene TRBV4-1; possible D gene TRBD1, 5 bases. In germline, CDR1 is MGHRA, CDR2 YSYEKL. Trimming removed 1 base from V and 1 base from J, with 16 bases in between. The CDR3 sequence is 18 residues long. CDR3 loop: CASSQGGQVPLTNEKLFF. Here the CDR3 DNA reads TGCGCCAGCAGCCAAGGCGGACAAGTTCCGCTAACTAATGAAAAACTGTTTTTT.

This clone was seen only once. The chain links TRBV18 to TRBJ1-1; 9 nucleotides agree with TRBD1. The CDR3 runs 15 residues. Germline CDR1 reads KGHSH; CDR2 reads LQKENI. V lost 6 bases to trimming and J lost 0 bases; unmatched junction nucleotides: 5. CDR3 sequence: CASSHGQGMNTEAFF. CDR3 coding DNA: TGTGCCAGCTCGCATGGACAGGGGATGAACACTGAAGCTTTCTTT.

This clone was counted a few times. This chain connects TRBV7-6 to TRBJ1-6; TRBD1 aligns across 7 bases. Germline V gene lookup returns CDR1 SGHVS and CDR2 FNYEAQ. Losses at the gene ends were 4 bases for V and 7 bases for J; bases not matched to a gene: 7. This CDR3 contains 15 residues. In DNA form, the CDR3 reads TGTGCCAGCAGCTCCCAACAGGGGATAAATTCACCCCTCCACTTT. Its protein is CASSSQQGINSPLHF.

This chain uses TRBV2 with TRBJ1-5; TRBD1 might be the D (6 bases). Germline V gene lookup returns CDR1 SNHLY and CDR2 FYNNEI. Between the trimmed V and J ends, which lost 6 bases and 6 bases, there was a span of 18 bases. This CDR3 spans 15 amino acids. The CDR3 protein is CASRYATGFTQPQHF. CDR3 coding DNA: TGTGCCAGCAGATACGCTACAGGGTTTACTCAGCCCCAGCATTTT.

V and J are TRBV7-9 and TRBJ1-6, with D possibly matching TRBD1 (5 bases). V lost 2 bases and J lost 9, with 11 bases in between. The CDR3 covers 14 residues. CDR1 SEHNR and CDR2 FQNEAQ come from the germline V gene (reference sequence). This CDR3 reads CASSLQGLISPLHF. As DNA, the CDR3 is TGTGCCAGCAGCTTACAGGGTTTGATTTCACCCCTCCACTTT.

This chain connects TRBV2 to TRBJ1-4; 7 bases map to TRBD1. The J segment lost 7 bases and the V segment lost 7 bases, leaving 6 bases of the junction unmatched. The CDR3 is 13 residues long. Germline-derived CDR1 and CDR2 are SNHLY and FYNNEI. In DNA form, the CDR3 reads TGTGCCAGCAACCGACAGGGTGGTGAAAAACTGTTTTTT. Translating it yields CASNRQGGEKLFF.

The genes are TRBV7-9 and TRBJ2-1; tentative D call: TRBD1 (6 bases). Germline CDR1 SEHNR, CDR2 FQNEAQ (reference sequence). V was clipped by 2 bases and J by 6 bases, with 11 bases between them. The CDR3 contains 14 residues. CDR3: CASSLTTTGNEQFF. The CDR3 coding sequence is TGTGCCAGCAGCTTAACGACGACAGGCAATGAGCAGTTCTTC.

The chain links TRBV18 to TRBJ2-2; the D is unclear. The CDR3 length is 13 residues. Germline V gene data show CDR1 as KGHSH and CDR2 as LQKENI. Trimming left V 3 bases short and J 7 bases short, with 9 bases between. The CDR3 DNA reads TGTGCCAGCTCACCCCTGCAGGACGGGGAGCTGTTTTTT. As protein: CASSPLQDGELFF. Based on the CDR3 plus reference TRBV18 and TRBJ2-2, the full variable domain is NAGVMQNPRHLVRRRGQEARLRCSPMKGHSHVYWYRQLPEEGLKFMVYLQKENIIDESGMPKERFSAEFPKEGPSILRIQQVVRGDSAAYFCASSPLQDGELFFGEGSRLTVL.